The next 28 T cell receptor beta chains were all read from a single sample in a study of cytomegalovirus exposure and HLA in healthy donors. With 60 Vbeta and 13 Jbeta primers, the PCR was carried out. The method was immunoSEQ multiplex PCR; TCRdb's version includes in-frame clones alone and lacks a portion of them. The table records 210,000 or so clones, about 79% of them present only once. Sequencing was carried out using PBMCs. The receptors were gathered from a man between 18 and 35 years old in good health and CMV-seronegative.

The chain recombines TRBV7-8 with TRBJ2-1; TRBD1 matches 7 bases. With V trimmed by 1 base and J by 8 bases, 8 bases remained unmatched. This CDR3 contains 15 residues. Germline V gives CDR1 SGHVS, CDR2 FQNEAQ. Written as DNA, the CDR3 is TGTGCCAGCAGCTTAGACAGGGGCTTGGTGCATGAGCAGTTCTTC. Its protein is CASSLDRGLVHEQFF. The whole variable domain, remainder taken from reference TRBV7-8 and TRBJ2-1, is GAGVSQSPRYKVAKRGQDVALRCDPISGHVSLFWYQQALGQGPEFLTYFQNEAQLDKSGLPSDRFFAERPEGSVSTLKIQRTQQEDSAVYLCASSLDRGLVHEQFFGPGTRLTVL.

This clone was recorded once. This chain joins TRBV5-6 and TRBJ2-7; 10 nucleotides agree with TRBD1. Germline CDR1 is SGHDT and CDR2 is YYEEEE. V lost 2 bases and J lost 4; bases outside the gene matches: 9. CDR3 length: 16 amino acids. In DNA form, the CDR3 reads TGTGCCAGCAGCTTCATCGCCGGGACAGGGGTTTACGAGCAGTACTTC. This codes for CASSFIAGTGVYEQYF.

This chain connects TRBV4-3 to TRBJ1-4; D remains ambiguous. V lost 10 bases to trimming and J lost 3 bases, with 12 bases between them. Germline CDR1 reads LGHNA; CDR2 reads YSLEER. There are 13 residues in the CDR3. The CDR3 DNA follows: TGCGCCACCTCCGACAACGCTAATGAAAAACTGTTTTTT. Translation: CATSDNANEKLFF.

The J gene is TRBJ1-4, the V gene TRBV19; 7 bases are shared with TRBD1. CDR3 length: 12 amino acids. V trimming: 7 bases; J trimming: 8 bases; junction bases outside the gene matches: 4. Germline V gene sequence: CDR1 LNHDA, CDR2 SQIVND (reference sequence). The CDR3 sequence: CASNGRGEKLFF. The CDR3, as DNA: TGTGCCAGTAACGGCAGGGGGGAAAAACTGTTTTTT.

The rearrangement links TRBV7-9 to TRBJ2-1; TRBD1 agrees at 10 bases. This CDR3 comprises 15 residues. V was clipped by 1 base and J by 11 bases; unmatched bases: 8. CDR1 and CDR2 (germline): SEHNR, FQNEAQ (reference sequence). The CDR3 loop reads CASSLGGTGAIQQFF. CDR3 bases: TGTGCCAGCAGCTTAGGCGGGACAGGGGCCATACAGCAGTTCTTC.

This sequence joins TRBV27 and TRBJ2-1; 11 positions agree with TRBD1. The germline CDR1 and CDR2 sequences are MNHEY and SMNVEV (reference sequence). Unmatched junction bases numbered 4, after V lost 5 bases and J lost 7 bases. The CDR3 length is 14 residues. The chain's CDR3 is CASSAGQGANEQFF. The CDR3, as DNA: TGTGCCAGCAGTGCCGGACAGGGGGCGAATGAGCAGTTCTTC.

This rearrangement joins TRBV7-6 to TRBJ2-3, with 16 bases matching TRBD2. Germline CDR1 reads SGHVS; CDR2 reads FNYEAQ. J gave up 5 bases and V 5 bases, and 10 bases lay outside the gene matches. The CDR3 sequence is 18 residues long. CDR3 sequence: CASSPGLAGGPGGDTQYF. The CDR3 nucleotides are TGTGCCAGCAGCCCGGGACTAGCGGGGGGGCCGGGGGGAGATACGCAGTATTTT.

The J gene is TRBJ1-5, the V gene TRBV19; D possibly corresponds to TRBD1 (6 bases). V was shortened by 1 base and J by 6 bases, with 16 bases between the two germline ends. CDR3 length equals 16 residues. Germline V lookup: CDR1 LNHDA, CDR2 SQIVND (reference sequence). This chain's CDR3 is CASSIGTGRNGQPQHF. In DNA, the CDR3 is TGTGCCAGTAGTATAGGTACAGGGAGAAATGGTCAGCCCCAGCATTTT.

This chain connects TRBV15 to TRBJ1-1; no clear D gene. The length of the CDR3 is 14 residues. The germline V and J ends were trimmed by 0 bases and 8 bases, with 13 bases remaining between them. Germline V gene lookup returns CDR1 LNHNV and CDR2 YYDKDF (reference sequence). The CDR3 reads CATSRDAARREAFF. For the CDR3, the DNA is TGTGCCACCAGCAGAGATGCGGCACGGCGGGAAGCTTTCTTT.

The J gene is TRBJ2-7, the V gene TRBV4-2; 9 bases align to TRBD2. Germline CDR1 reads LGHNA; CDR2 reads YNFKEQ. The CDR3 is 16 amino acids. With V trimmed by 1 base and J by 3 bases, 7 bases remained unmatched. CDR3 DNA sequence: TGTGCCAGCAGCCAAGGGCTAGCGGGGATACGCTACGAGCAGTACTTC. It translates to CASSQGLAGIRYEQYF.

This CDR3 reads CASSPGAGRTEAFF. In DNA form, the CDR3 reads TGTGCCAGCTCACCGGGGGCAGGGCGCACTGAAGCTTTCTTT. The chain links TRBV18 to TRBJ1-1, with TRBD1 as a possible D gene (6 bases). The germline V and J ends were trimmed by 3 bases and 4 bases, with 12 bases remaining between them. The germline CDR1 and CDR2 sequences are KGHSH and LQKENI. CDR3 length: 14 amino acids.

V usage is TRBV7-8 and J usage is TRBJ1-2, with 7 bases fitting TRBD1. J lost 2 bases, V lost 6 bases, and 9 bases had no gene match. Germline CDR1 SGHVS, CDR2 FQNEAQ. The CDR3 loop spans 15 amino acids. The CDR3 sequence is CASSYQRQGNYGYTF. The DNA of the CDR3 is TGTGCCAGCAGTTACCAACGACAGGGAAACTATGGCTACACCTTC.

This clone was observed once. The chain's CDR3 is CASSPVRGSYEQYF. The CDR3 nucleotides read TGTGCCAGCAGCCCTGTAAGGGGCTCCTACGAGCAGTACTTC. The rearrangement uses TRBV11-2 and TRBJ2-7, with D tentatively TRBD1 (5 bases). Trimming shortened V by 5 bases and J by 0 bases, and 11 bases separated the two germline ends. Germline loops: CDR1 SGHAT, CDR2 FQNNGV. The CDR3 is made up of 14 amino acids.

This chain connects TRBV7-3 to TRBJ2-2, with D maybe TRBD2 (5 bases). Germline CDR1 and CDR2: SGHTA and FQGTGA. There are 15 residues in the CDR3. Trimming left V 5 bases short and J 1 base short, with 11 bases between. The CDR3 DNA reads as TGTGCCAGCAGCCGCCCGGGGAGGAACACCGGGGAGCTGTTTTTT. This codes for CASSRPGRNTGELFF.

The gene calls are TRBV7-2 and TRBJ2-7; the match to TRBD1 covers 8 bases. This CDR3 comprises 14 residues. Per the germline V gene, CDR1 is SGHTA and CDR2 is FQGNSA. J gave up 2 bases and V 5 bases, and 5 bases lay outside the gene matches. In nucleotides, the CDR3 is TGTGCCAGCAGCGTGGACAGGGAGCCCTACGAGCAGTACTTC. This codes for CASSVDREPYEQYF. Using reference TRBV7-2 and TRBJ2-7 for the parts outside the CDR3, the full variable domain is GAGVSQSPSNKVTEKGKDVELRCDPISGHTALYWYRQSLGQGLEFLIYFQGNSAPDKSGLPSDRFSAERTGGSVSTLTIQRTQQEDSAVYLCASSVDREPYEQYFGPGTRLTVT.

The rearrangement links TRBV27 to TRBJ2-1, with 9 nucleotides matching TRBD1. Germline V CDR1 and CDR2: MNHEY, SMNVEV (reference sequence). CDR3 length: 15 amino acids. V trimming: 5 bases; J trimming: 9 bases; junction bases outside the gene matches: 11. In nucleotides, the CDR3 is TGTGCCAGCAGTCCCGACAGGGGGTTATCCAGTGAGCAGTTCTTC. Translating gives CASSPDRGLSSEQFF.

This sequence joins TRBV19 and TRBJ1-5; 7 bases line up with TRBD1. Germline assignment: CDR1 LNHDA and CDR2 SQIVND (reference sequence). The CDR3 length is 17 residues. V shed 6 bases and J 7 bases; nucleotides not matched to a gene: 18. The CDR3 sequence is CASSQLAAGTDLQPQHF. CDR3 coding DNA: TGTGCCAGTAGCCAACTTGCCGCCGGGACAGATCTCCAGCCCCAGCATTTT. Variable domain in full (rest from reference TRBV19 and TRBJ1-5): DGGITQSPKYLFRKEGQNVTLSCEQNLNHDAMYWYRQDPGQGLRLIYYSQIVNDFQKGDIAEGYSVSREKKESFPLTVTSAQKNPTAFYLCASSQLAAGTDLQPQHFGDGTRLSIL.

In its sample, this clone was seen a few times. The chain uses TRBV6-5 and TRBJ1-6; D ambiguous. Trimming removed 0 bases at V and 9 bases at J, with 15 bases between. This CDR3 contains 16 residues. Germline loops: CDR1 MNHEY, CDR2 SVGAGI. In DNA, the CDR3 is TGTGCCAGCAGTTACTCGAGACTCGCACTGGGTTCACCCCTCCACTTT. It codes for CASSYSRLALGSPLHF.

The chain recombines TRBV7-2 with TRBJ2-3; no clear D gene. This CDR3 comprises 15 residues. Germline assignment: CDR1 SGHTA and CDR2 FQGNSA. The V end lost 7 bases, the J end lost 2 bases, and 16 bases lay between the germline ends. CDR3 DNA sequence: TGTGCCAGCACCCGAACGGGTCACCACACAGATACGCAGTATTTT. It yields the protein CASTRTGHHTDTQYF.

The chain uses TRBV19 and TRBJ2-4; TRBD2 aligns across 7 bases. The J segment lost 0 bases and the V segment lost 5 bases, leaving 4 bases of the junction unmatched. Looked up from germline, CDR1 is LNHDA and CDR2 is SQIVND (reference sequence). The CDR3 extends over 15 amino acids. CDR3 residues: CASSFLAVAKNIQYF. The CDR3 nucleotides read TGTGCCAGTAGTTTCCTAGCGGTAGCCAAAAACATTCAGTACTTC.

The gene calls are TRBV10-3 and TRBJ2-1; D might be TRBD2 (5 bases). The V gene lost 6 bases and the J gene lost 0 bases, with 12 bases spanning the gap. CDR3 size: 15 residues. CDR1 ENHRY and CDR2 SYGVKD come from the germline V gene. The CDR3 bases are TGTGCCATCAGCCGCAGCGGCAGCTCCTACAATGAGCAGTTCTTC. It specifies CAISRSGSSYNEQFF.

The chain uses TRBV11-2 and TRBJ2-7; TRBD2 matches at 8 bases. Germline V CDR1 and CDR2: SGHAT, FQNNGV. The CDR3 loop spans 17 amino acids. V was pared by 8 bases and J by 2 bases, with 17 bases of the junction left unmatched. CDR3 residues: CASVDTGTGLVPYEQYF. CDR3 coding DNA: TGTGCCAGCGTCGACACTGGTACGGGACTAGTGCCCTACGAGCAGTACTTC.

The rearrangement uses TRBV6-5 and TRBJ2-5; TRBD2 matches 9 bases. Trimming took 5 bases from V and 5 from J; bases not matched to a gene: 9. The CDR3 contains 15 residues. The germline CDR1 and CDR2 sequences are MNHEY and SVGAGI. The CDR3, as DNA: TGTGCCAGCAGTCCGGGACTAGCCCGTCGGGAGACCCAGTACTTC. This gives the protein CASSPGLARRETQYF.

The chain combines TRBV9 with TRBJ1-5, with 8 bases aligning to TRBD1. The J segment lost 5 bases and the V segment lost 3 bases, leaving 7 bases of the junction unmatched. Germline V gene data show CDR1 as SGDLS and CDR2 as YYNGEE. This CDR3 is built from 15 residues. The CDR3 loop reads CASSATGEGDQPQHF. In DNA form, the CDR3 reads TGTGCCAGCAGCGCGACAGGGGAGGGGGATCAGCCCCAGCATTTT.

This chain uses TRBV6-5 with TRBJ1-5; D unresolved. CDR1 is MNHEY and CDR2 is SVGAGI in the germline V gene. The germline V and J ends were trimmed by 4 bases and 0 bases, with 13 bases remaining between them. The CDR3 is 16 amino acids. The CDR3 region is CASSSVGVYSNQPQHF. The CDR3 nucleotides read TGTGCCAGCAGTTCGGTCGGGGTGTATAGCAATCAGCCCCAGCATTTT.

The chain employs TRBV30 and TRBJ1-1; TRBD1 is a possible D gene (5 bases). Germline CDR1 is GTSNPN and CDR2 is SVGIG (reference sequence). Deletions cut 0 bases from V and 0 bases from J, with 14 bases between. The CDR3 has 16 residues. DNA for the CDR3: TGTGCCTGGAGTGTTCGCTGGGGGGGGTTGAACACTGAAGCTTTCTTT. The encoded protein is CAWSVRWGGLNTEAFF.

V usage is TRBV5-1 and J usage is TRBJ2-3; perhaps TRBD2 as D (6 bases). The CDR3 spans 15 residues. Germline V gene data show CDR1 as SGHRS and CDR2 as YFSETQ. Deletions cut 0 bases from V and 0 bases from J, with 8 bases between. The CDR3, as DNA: TGCGCCAGCAGCTTGGTGGGACTGAGCACAGATACGCAGTATTTT. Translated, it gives CASSLVGLSTDTQYF. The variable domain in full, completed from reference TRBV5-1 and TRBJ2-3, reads KAGVTQTPRYLIKTRGQQVTLSCSPISGHRSVSWYQQTPGQGLQFLFEYFSETQRNKGNFPGRFSGRQFSNSRSEMNVSTLELGDSALYLCASSLVGLSTDTQYFGPGTRLTVL.

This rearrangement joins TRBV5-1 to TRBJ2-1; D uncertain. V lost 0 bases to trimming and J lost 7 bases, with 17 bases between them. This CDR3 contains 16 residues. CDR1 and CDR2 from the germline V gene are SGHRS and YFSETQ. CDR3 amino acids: CASSLALTSQVNEQFF. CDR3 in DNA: TGCGCCAGCAGCTTGGCCCTCACGAGTCAGGTGAATGAGCAGTTCTTC.